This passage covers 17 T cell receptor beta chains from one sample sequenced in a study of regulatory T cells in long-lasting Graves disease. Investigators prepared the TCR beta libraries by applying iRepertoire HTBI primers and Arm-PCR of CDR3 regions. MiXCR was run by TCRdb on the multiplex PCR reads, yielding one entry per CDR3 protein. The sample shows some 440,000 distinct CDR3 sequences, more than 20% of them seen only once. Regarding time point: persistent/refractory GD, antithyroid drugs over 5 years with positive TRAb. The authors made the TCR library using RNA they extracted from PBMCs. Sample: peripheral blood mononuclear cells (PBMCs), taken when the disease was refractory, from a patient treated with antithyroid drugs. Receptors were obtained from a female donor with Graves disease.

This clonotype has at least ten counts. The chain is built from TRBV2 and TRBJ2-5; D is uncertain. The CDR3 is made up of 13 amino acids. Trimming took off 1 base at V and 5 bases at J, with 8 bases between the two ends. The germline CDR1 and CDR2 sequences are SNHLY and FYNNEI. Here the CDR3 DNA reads TGTGCCAGCAGTGAAGGGCAAGTCGAGACCCAGTACTTC. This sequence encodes CASSEGQVETQYF. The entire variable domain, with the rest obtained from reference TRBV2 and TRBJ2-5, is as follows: EPEVTQTPSHQVTQMGQEVILRCVPISNHLYFYWYRQILGQKVEFLVSFYNNEISEKSEIFDDQFSVERPDGSNFTLKIRSTKLEDSAMYFCASSEGQVETQYFGPGTRLLVL.

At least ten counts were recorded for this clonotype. CDR3 bases: TGCAGTGCTAGATCGGGGCAAGAGACCCAGTACTTC. As protein: CSARSGQETQYF. The genes are TRBV20-1 and TRBJ2-5; perhaps TRBD2 as D (5 bases). The germline CDR1 and CDR2 sequences are DFQATT and SNEGSKA (reference sequence). V lost 2 bases to trimming and J lost 2 bases, with 6 bases between them. The CDR3 has 12 residues.

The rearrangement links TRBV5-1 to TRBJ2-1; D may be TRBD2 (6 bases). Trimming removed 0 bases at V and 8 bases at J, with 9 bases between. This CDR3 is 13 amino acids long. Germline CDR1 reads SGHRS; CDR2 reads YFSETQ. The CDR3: CASSLERRDEQFF. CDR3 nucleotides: TGCGCCAGCAGCTTGGAACGGAGGGATGAGCAGTTCTTC.

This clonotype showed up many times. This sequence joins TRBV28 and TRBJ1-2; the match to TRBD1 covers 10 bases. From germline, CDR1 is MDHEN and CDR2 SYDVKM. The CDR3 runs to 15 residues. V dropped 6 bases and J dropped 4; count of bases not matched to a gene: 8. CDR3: CASRHRQGAIYGYTF. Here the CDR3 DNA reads TGTGCCAGCAGACATAGACAGGGGGCAATCTATGGCTACACCTTC.

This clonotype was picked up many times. The CDR3 here is CASSPRQTEAFF. In nucleotides, the CDR3 is TGTGCCAGCAGCCCTCGGCAAACTGAAGCTTTCTTT. This sequence joins TRBV11-2 and TRBJ1-1, with D hard to call. Germline assignment: CDR1 SGHAT and CDR2 FQNNGV. The CDR3 loop spans 12 amino acids. Trimming removed 5 bases from V and 5 bases from J, with 9 bases in between.

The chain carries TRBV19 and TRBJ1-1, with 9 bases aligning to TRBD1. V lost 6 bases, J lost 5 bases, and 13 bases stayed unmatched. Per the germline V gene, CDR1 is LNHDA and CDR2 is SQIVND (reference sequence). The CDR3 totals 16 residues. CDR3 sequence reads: CASSPRTGVKRTEAFF. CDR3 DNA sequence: TGTGCCAGTAGCCCCAGGACAGGGGTTAAAAGAACTGAAGCTTTCTTT.

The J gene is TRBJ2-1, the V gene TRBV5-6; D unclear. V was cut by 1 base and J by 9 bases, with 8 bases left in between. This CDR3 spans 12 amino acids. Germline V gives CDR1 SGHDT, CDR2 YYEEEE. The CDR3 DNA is TGTGCCAGCAGCTTGACGGTGGGTGAGCAGTTCTTC. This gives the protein CASSLTVGEQFF.

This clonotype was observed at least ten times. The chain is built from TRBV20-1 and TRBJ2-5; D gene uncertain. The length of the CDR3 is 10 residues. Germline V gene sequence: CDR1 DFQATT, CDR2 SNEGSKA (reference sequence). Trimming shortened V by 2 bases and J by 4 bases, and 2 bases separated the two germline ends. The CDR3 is CSARLETQYF. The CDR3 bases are TGCAGTGCTAGACTAGAGACCCAGTACTTC.

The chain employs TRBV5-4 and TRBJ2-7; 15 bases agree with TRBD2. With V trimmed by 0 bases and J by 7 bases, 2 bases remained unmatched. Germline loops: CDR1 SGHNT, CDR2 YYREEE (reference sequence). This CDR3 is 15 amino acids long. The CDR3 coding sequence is TGTGCCAGCAGCTTGGTGGGACTAGCGGGAGGAGAGCAGTACTTC. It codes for CASSLVGLAGGEQYF.

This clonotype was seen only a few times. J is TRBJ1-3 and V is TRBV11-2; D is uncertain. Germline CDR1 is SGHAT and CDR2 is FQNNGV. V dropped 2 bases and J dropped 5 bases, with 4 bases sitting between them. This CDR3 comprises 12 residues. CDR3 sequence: CASSLNRNTIYF. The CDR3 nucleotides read TGTGCCAGCAGCTTAAACAGAAACACCATATATTTT.

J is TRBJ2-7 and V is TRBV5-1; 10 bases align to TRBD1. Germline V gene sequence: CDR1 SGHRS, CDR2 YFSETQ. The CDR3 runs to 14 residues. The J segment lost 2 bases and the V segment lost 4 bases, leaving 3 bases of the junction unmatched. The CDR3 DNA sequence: TGCGCCAGCAGCGTGGACAGGGGGGCCTACGAGCAGTACTTC. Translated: CASSVDRGAYEQYF.

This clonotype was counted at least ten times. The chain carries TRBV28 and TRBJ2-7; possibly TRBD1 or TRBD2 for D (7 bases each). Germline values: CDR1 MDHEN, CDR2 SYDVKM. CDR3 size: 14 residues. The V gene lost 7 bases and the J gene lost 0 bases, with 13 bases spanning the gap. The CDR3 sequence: CASTRGGISYEQYF. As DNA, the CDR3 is TGTGCCAGCACCAGGGGGGGTATCTCCTACGAGCAGTACTTC.

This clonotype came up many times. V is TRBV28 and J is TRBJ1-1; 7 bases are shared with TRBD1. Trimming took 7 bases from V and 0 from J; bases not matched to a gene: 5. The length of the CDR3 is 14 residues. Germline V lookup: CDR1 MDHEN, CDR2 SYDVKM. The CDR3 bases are TGTGCCAGCAAACCCAGGGGGATGAACACTGAAGCTTTCTTT. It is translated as CASKPRGMNTEAFF.

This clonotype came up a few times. The DNA for the CDR3 is TGCAGTGCTAGAGCGGGAAGCTACAATGAGCAGTTCTTC. This encodes CSARAGSYNEQFF. The rearrangement joins TRBV20-1 to TRBJ2-1; a possible D gene is TRBD2 (5 bases). The germline gives CDR1 DFQATT, CDR2 SNEGSKA (reference sequence). The CDR3 sequence is 13 residues long. Trimming took 1 base from V and 3 from J, leaving 7 bases between them.

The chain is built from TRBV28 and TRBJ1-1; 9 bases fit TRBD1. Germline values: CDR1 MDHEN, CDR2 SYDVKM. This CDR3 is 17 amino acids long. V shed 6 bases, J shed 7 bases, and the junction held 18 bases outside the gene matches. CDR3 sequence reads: CASSLGTGQGQGSEAFF. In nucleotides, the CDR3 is TGTGCCAGCAGCTTGGGGACAGGGCAGGGGCAGGGGAGTGAAGCTTTCTTT.

For the CDR3, the DNA is TGTGCCAGCATTTCAGGAATATCCGCGATCTACGAGCAGTACTTC. It encodes CASISGISAIYEQYF. The chain has TRBV6-1 and TRBJ2-7; no reliable D call. Trimming pared 7 bases from V and 3 bases from J, leaving 19 bases between. CDR3 length equals 15 residues. Germline loops: CDR1 MNHNS, CDR2 SASEGT.

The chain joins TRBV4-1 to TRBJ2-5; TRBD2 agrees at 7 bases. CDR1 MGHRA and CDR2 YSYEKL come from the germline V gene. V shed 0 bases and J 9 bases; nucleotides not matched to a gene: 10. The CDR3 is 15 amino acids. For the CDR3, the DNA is TGCGCCAGCAGCCAAGAGACTAGCAGAAAAGGGGCCCAGTACTTC. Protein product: CASSQETSRKGAQYF.